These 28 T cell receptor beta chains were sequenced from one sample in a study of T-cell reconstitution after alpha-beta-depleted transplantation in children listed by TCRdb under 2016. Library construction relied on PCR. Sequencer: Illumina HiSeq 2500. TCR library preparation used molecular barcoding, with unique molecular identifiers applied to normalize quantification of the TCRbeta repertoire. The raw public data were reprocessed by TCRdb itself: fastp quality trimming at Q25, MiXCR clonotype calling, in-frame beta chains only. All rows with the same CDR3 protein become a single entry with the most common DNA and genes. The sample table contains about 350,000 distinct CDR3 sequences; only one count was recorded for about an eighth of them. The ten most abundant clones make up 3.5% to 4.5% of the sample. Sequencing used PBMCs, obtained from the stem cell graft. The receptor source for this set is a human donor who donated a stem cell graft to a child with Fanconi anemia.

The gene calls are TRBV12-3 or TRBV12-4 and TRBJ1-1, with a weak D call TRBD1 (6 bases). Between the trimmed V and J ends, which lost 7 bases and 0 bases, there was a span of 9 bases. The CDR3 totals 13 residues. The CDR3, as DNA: TGTGCCAGCACCGGACAGTTGAACACTGAAGCTTTCTTT. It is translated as CASTGQLNTEAFF.

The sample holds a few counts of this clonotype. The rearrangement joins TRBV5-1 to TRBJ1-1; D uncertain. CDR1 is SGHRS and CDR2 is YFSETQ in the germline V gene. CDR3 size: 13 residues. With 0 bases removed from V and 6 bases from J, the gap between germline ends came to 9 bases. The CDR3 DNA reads TGCGCCAGCAGCTTGGAACCACGGGCTGAAGCTTTCTTT. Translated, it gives CASSLEPRAEAFF.

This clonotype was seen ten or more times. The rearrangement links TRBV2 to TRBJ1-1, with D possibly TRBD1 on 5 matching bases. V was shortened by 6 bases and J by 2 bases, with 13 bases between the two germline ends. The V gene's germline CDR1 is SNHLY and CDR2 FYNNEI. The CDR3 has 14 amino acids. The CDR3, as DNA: TGTGCCAGCAGGTTCAGGGCGGAAAACACTGAAGCTTTCTTT. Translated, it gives CASRFRAENTEAFF.

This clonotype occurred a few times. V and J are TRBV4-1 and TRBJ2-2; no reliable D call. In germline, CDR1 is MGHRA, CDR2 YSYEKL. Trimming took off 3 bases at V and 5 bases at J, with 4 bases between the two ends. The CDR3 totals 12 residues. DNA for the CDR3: TGCGCCAGCAGCCAGCCTACCGGGGAGCTGTTTTTT. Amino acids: CASSQPTGELFF.

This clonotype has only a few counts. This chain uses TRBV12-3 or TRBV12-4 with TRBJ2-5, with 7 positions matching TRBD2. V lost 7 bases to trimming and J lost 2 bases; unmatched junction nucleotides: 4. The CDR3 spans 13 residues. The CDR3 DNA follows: TGTGCCAGCACCGGGACTATACAAGAGACCCAGTACTTC. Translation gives CASTGTIQETQYF.

The CDR3 region is CAISDELGRVEQYF. CDR3 DNA: TGTGCCATCAGTGATGAACTAGGGAGGGTCGAGCAGTACTTC. The rearrangement uses TRBV10-3 and TRBJ2-7; TRBD2 agrees at 7 bases. The CDR3 loop spans 14 amino acids. Germline CDR1 and CDR2: ENHRY and SYGVKD. The trim removed 3 bases at V and 6 bases at J, leaving 8 bases unmatched.

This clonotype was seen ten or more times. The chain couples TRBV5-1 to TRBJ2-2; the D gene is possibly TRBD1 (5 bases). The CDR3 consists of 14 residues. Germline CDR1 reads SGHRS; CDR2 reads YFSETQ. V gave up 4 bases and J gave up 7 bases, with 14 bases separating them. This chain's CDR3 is CASSPDSWGGELFF. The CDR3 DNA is TGCGCCAGCAGCCCCGACAGTTGGGGCGGGGAGCTGTTTTTT.

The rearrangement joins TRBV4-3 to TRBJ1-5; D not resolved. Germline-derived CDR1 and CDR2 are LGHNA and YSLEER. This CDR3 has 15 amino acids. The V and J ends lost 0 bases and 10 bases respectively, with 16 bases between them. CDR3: CASSQDSGSGIPQHF. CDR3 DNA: TGCGCCAGCAGCCAAGATAGTGGTTCGGGAATACCCCAGCATTTT.

The CDR3 reads CASSKTTGMNTEAFF. The DNA of the CDR3 is TGCGCCAGCAGCAAAACTACAGGGATGAACACTGAAGCTTTCTTT. The chain couples TRBV5-1 to TRBJ1-1, with a weak D call TRBD1 (6 bases). The V gene lost 4 bases and the J gene lost 0 bases, with 13 bases spanning the gap. Germline V gene sequence: CDR1 SGHRS, CDR2 YFSETQ. The CDR3 runs to 15 residues.

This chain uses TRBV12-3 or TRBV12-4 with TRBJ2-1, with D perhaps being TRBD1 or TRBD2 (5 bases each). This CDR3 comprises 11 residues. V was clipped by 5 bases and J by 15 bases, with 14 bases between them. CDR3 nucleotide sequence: TGTGCCAGCAGTCTCTACCCGGGGCTGTTCTTC. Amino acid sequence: CASSLYPGLFF.

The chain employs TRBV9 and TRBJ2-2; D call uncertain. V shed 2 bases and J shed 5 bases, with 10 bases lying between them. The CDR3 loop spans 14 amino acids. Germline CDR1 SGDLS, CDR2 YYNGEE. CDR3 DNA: TGTGCCAGCAGCGTTGCTCTGGGGACCGGGGAGCTGTTTTTT. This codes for CASSVALGTGELFF.

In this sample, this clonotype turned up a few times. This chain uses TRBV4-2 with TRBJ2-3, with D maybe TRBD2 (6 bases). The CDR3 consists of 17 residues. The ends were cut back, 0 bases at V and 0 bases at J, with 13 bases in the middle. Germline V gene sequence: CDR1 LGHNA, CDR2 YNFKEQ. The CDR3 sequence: CASSQDGTRSSTDTQYF. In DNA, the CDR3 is TGTGCCAGCAGCCAAGATGGGACTCGCTCTAGCACAGATACGCAGTATTTT.

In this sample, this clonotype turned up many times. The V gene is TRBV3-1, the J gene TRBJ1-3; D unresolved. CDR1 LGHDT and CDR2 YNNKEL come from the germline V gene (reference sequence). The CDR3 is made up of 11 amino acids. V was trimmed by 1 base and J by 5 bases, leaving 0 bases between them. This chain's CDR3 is CASSQGNTIYF. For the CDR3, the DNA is TGTGCCAGCAGCCAAGGAAACACCATATATTTT.

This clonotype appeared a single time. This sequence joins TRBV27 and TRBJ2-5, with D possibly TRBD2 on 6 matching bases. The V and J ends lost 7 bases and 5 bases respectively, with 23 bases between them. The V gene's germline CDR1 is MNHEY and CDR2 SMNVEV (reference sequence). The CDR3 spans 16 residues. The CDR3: CASKEVADNVRETQYF. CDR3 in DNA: TGTGCCAGCAAAGAGGTAGCGGACAACGTAAGGGAGACCCAGTACTTC.

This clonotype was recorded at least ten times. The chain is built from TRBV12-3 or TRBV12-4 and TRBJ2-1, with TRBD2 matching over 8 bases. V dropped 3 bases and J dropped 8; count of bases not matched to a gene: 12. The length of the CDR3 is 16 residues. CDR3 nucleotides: TGTGCCAGCAGTTTCCACGGGGGGGCCATTGGCTATGAGCAGTTCTTC. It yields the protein CASSFHGGAIGYEQFF.

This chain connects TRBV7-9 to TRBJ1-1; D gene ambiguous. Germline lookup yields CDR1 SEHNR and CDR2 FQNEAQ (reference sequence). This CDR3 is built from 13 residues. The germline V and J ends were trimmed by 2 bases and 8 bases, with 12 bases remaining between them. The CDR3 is CASSLSLQSEAFF. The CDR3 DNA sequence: TGTGCCAGCAGCTTATCTCTCCAGTCCGAAGCTTTCTTT.

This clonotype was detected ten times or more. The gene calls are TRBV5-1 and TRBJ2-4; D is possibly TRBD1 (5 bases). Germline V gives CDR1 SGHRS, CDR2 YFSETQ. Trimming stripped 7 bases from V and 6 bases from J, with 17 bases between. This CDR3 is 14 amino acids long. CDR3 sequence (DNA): TGCGCCAGCTCCGATGTCCAGACAGTAAACATTCAGTACTTC. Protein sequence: CASSDVQTVNIQYF.

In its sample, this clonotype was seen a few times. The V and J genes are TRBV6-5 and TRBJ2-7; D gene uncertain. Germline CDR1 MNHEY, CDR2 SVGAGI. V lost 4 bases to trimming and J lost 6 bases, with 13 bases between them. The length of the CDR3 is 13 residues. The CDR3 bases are TGTGCCAGCAGTTTATTTGCGAATGGCGAGCAGTACTTC. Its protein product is CASSLFANGEQYF.

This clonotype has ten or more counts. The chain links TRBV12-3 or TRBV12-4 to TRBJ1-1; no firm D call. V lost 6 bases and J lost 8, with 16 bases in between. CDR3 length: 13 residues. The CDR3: CASSFHVDLEAFF. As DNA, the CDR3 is TGTGCCAGCAGCTTCCACGTAGACCTGGAAGCTTTCTTT.

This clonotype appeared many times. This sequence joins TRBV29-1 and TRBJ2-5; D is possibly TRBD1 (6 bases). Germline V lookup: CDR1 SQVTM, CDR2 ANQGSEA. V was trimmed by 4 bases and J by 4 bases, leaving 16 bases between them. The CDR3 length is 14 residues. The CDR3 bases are TGCAGCGTTGCCTTGGGGGCCGCTGCAGAGACCCAGTACTTC. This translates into CSVALGAAAETQYF.

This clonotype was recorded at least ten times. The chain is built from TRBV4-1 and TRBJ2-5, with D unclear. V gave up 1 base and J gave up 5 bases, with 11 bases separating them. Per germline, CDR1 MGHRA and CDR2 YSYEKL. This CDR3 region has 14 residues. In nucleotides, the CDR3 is TGCGCCAGCAGCCAAGCCCCCGGTTTGGAGACCCAGTACTTC. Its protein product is CASSQAPGLETQYF.

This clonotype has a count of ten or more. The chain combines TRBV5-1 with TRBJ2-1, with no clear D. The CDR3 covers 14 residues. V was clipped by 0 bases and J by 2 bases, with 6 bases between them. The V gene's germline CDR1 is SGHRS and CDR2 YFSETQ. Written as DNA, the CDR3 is TGCGCCAGCAGCTTGGTACCAGCCTACAATGAGCAGTTCTTC. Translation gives CASSLVPAYNEQFF.

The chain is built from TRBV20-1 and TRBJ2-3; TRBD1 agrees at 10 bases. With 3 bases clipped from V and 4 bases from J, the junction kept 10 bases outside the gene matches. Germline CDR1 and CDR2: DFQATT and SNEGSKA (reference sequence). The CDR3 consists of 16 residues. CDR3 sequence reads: CSARGQGSSSPDTQYF. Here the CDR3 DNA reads TGCAGTGCTAGGGGACAGGGGTCCTCTAGCCCAGATACGCAGTATTTT.

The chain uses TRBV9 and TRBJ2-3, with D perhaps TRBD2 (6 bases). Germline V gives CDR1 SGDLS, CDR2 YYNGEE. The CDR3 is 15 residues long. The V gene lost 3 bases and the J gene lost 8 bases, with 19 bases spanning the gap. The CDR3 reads CASSAPGSGGATQYF. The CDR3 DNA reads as TGTGCCAGCAGCGCCCCGGGGTCAGGCGGGGCTACGCAGTATTTT.

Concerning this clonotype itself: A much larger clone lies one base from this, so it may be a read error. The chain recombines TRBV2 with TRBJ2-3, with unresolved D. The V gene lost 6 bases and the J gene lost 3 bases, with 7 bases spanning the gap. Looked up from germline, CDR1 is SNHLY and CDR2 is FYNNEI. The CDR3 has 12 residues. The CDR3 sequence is CASSVETDTQYF. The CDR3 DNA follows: TGTGCCAGCAGCGTAGAGACAGATACGCAGTATTTT. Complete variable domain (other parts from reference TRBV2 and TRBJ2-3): EPEVTQTPSHQVTQMGQEVILRCVPISNHLYFYWYRQILGQKVEFLVSFYNNEISEKSEIFDDQFSVERPDGSNFTLKIRSTKLEDSAMYFCASSVETDTQYFGPGTRLTVL.

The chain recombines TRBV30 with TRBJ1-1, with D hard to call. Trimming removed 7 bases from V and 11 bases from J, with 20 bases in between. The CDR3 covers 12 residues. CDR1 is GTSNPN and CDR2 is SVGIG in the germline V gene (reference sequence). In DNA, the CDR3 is TGTGCCTCCGTCGGCGGTGTGGGTTGGGCTTTCTTT. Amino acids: CASVGGVGWAFF.

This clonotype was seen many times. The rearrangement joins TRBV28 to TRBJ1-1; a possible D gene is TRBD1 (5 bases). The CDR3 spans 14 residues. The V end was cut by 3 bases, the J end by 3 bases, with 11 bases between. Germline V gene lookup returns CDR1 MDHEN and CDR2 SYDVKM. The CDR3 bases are TGTGCCAGCAGTTTGACGGCGGGGGACACTGAAGCTTTCTTT. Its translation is CASSLTAGDTEAFF.

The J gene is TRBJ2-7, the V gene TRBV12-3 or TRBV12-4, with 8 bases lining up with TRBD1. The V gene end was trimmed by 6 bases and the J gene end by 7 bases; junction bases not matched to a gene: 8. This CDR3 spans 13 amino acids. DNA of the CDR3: TGTGCCAGCAGCCCGGACAGGGTCAGAGAGCAGTACGTC. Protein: CASSPDRVREQYV.